A single TCR beta chain is shown here with its context. Its antigen remains unknown. With 5 bases removed from V and 2 bases from J, the gap between germline ends came to 12 bases. This CDR3 spans 14 amino acids. Germline loops: CDR1 MNHEY, CDR2 SVGAGI. The sample belongs to a study of shared clonotypes between healthy human individuals. Looking at the study overall: The cohort had a couple of women and three men, ages 18 to 49.

The assay was immunoSEQ multiplex PCR, and TCRdb's table has in-frame clones only and misses some. In the table there are 2.3 million or so clones, more than 85% of which are singletons. Findings and caveats of the study: Some naive CD4 clonotypes, 4% to 6%, turned up in common across several donors.

V gene TRBV6-5 combines with J gene TRBJ1-2; no definite D call. The TCR comes from a man in his late teens or twenties in good health. Some clones in this sample may be carry-over from other donors' samples. The sample was naive CD4+ T cells from PBMCs. Subset in this sample: CD45RA+ positively selected. The CDR3 DNA reads as TGTGCCAGCAGTGCGGGTTGGTCCAACTATGGCTACACCTTC. Translation gives CASSAGWSNYGYTF.